This T cell receptor (beta chain) appears in the sequencing data of a study of T-cell reconstitution after alpha-beta-depleted transplantation in children. Preparation of the TCRbeta library involved a method that used unique molecular identifiers. TCRdb passed the PCR reads through MiXCR, listing each CDR3 protein once. The repertoire consists of around 960,000 distinct CDR3 sequences, with less than 30% occurring once and the leading ten covering roughly 31%. The CDR3 is 15 residues long. Germline V CDR1 and CDR2: DFQATT, SNEGSKA (reference sequence). The V gene lost 2 bases and the J gene lost 2 bases, with 10 bases spanning the gap.

The chain employs TRBV20-1 and TRBJ1-6; D not certain. Sequencing used PBMCs, mostly from graft donor cells, obtained 360 days after TCRalphabeta/CD19-depleted stem cell transplant. This TCR was recovered from a boy younger than two who had a stem cell transplant for SCID, so the T cells may come from the graft donor. DNA of the CDR3: TGCAGTGCTAGAATAGGCGGGCCCTATAATTCACCCCTCCACTTT. This sequence encodes CSARIGGPYNSPLHF.